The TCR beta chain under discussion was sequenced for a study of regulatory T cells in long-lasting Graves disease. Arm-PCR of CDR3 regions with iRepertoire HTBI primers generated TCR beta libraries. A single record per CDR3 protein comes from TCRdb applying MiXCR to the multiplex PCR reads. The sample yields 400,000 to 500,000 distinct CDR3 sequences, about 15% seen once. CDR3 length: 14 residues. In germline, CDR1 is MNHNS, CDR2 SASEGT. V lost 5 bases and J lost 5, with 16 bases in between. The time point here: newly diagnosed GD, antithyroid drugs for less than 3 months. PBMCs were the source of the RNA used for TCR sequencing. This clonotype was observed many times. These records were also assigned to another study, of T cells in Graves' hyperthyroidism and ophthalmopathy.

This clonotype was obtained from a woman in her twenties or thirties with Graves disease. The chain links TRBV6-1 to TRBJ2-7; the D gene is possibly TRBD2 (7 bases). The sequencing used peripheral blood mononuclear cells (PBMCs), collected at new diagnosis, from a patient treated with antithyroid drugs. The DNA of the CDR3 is TGTGCCAGCAGTCTCGACACAGGGAGGGACGAGCAGTACTTC. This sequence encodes CASSLDTGRDEQYF.